The source of this T cell receptor beta chain is a study of cytomegalovirus exposure and HLA in healthy donors. Regarding the study as a whole: Equally common other TCR beta chains were less clonally expanded than HLA-associated ones, a later analysis found.

CDR1 is LNHDA and CDR2 is SQIVND in the germline V gene (reference sequence). The CDR3 totals 16 residues. Trimming left V 7 bases short and J 2 bases short, with 20 bases between. Of note for this clone: Its antigen remains unidentified.

13 Jbeta primers and 60 Vbeta primers were used for the PCR. Sequenced by immunoSEQ multiplex PCR; TCRdb stores in-frame clones only, minus some. Of fewer than 130,000 clones listed, 70% to 90% were seen once; the top ten hold about 1.8%. Input material: PBMCs. This sequence joins TRBV19 and TRBJ1-1, with D tentatively TRBD1 (5 bases). This sequence was found in a man aged 35 to 55 in good health and CMV-seronegative. Written as DNA, the CDR3 is TGTGCCAGTACCTCTATTGAAGGCAGGGTAAACACTGAAGCTTTCTTT. This gives the protein CASTSIEGRVNTEAFF. Together with reference TRBV19 and TRBJ1-1, the CDR3 gives the full variable domain: DGGITQSPKYLFRKEGQNVTLSCEQNLNHDAMYWYRQDPGQGLRLIYYSQIVNDFQKGDIAEGYSVSREKKESFPLTVTSAQKNPTAFYLCASTSIEGRVNTEAFFGQGTRLTVV.